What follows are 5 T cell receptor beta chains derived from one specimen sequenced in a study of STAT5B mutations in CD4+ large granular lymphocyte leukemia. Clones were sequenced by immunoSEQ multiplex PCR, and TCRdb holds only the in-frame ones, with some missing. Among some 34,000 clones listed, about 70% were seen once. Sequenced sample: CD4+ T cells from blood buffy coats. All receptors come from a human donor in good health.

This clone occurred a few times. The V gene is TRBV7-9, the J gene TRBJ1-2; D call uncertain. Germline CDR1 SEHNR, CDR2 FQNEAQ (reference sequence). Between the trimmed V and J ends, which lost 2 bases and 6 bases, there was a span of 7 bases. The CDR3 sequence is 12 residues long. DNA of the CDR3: TGTGCCAGCAGCTTAACTGGGGATGGCTACACCTTC. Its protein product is CASSLTGDGYTF.

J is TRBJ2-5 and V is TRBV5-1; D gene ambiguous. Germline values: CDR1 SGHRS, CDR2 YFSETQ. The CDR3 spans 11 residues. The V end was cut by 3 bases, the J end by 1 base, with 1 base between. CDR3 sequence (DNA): TGCGCCAGCAGCTCCCAAGAGACCCAGTACTTC. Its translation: CASSSQETQYF.

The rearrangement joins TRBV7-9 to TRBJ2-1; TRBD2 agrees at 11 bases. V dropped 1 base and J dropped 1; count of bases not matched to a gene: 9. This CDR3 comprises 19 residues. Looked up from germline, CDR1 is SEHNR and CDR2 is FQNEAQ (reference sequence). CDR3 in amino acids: CASSLEPRLAGKSYNEQFF. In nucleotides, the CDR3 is TGTGCCAGCAGCTTAGAGCCTCGACTAGCGGGAAAGTCCTACAATGAGCAGTTCTTC.

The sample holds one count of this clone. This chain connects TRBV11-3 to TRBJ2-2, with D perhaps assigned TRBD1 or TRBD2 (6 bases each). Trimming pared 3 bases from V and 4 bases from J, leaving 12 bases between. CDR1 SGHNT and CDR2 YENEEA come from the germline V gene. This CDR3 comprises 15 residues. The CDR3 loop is CASSFNGGGTGELFF. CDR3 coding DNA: TGTGCCAGCAGCTTTAACGGGGGCGGCACCGGGGAGCTGTTTTTT.

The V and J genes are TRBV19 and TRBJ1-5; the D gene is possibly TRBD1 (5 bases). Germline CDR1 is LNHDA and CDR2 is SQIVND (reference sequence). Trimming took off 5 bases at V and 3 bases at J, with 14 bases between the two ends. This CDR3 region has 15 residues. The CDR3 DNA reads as TGTGCCAGTAGTGGGGGACGCGTATTCAATCAGCCCCAGCATTTT. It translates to CASSGGRVFNQPQHF.